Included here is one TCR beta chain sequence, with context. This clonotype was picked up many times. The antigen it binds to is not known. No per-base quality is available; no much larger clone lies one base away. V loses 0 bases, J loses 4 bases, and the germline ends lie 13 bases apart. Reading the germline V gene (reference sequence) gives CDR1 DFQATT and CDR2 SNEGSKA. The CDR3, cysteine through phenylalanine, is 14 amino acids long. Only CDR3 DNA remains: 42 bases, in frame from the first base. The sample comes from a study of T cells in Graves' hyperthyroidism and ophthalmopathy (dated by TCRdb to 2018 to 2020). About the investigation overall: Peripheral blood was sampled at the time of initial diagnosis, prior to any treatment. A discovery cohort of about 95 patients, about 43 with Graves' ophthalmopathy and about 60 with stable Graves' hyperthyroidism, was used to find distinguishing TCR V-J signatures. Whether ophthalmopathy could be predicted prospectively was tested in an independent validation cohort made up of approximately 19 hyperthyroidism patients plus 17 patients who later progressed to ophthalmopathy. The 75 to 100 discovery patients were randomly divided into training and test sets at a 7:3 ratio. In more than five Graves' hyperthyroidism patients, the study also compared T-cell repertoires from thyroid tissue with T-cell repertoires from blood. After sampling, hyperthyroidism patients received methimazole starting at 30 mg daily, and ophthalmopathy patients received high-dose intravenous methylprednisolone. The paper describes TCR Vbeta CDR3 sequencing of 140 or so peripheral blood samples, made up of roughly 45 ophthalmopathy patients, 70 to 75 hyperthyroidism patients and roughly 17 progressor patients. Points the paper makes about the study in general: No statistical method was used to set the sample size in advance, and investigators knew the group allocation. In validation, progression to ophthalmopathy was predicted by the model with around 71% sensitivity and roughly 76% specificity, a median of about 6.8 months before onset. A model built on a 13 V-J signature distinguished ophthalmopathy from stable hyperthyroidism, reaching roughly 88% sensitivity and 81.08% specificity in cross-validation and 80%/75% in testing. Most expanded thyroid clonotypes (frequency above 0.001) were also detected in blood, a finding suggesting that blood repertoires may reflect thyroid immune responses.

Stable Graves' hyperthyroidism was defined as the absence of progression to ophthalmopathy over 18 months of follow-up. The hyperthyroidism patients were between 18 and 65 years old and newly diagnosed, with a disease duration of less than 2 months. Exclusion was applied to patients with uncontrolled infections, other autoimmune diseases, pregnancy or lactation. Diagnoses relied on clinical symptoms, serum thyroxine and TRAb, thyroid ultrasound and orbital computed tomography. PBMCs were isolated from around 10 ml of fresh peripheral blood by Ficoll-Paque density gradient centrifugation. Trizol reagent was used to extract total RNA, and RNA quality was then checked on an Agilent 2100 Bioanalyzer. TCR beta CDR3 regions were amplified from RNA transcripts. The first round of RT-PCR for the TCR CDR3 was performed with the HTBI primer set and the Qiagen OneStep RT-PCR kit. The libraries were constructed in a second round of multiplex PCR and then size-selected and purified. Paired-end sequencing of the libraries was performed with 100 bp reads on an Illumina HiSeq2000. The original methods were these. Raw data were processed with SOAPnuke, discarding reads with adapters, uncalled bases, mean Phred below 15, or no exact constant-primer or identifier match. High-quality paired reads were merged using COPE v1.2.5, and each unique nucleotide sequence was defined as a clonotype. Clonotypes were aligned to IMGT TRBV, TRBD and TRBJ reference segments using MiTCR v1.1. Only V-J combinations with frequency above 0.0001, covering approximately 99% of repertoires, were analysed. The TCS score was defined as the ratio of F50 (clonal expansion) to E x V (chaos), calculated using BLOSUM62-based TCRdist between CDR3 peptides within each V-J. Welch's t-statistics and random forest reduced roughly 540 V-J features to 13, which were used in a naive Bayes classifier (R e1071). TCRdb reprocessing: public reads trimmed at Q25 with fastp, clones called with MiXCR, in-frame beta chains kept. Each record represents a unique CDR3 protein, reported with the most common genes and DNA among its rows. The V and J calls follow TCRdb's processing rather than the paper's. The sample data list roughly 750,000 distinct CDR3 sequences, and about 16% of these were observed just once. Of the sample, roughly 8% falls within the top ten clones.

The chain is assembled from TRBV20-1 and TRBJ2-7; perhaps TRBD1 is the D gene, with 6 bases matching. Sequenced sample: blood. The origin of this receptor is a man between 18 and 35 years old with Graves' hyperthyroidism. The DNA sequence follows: TGCAGTGCTAGAGATCCGGGACATAAGTACGAGCAGTACTTC. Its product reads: CSARDPGHKYEQYF.